A single sample gave rise to the 9 T cell receptor beta chains below, sequenced in a study of T cells expressing NK-cell markers. Each CDR3 protein gets one entry in TCRdb, which reprocessed the 5' RACE reads and gives no DNA. The sample includes about 540,000 distinct CDR3 sequences. The material sequenced was blood T cells: a sorted CD56 or NKG2C T cell subset, CD4+ or CD8+ T cells, or bulk PBMC T cells (not recorded which). These receptors came from a man between 18 and 35 years old in good health.

The chain combines TRBV12-5 with TRBJ2-1; TCRdb gives TRBD1 as the D gene, but with no DNA this cannot be confirmed. The CDR3 consists of 13 residues. In germline, CDR1 is LGHNT, CDR2 FRNRAP. CDR3 amino acids: CASGLGAGYEQFF.

The V and J genes are TRBV29-1 and TRBJ1-2. Germline V gives CDR1 SQVTM, CDR2 ANQGSEA. This CDR3 is 12 amino acids long. The CDR3 loop is CSVENNNYGYTF.

The rearrangement links TRBV27 to TRBJ2-5; TCRdb indicates TRBD1, and absent DNA this call remains unverified. This CDR3 comprises 13 residues. The germline V gene has CDR1 MNHEY and CDR2 SMNVEV (reference sequence). The CDR3 loop is CASSFFPYETQYF.

The genes are TRBV20-1 and TRBJ2-5; the TCRdb D gene call, TRBD2, has no DNA to confirm it. The CDR3 covers 18 residues. Germline CDR1 DFQATT, CDR2 SNEGSKA (reference sequence). The CDR3: CSARSRLAGGRGLETQYF.

The chain combines TRBV5-1 with TRBJ1-2; absent DNA, TCRdb's TRBD1 call cannot be checked. This CDR3 has 15 amino acids. Germline-derived CDR1 and CDR2 are SGHRS and YFSETQ. The CDR3 loop is CASSHGQGSVYGYTF.

The chain has TRBV15 and TRBJ2-1. The CDR3 is 15 residues long. Per the germline V gene, CDR1 is LNHNV and CDR2 is YYDKDF (reference sequence). This CDR3 reads CATSRSAGAPNEQFF.

The chain combines TRBV4-3 with TRBJ2-1; lacking DNA, the TRBD2 call made by TCRdb goes unchecked. The CDR3 spans 16 residues. The germline CDR1 and CDR2 sequences are LGHNA and YSLEER. The CDR3 sequence is CASSQVAGVGYNEQFF.

V gene TRBV12-3 or TRBV12-4 combines with J gene TRBJ1-2. The CDR3 spans 14 residues. The chain's CDR3 is CASSLGAGLGGYTF.

The rearrangement uses TRBV4-1 and TRBJ2-1; the D call from TCRdb, TRBD2, cannot be confirmed without DNA. The CDR3 totals 18 residues. The germline gives CDR1 MGHRA, CDR2 YSYEKL. This chain's CDR3 is CASSQDGEVARRDNEQFF.